A selection of T cell receptor beta chains follows, all from one sample in a study of cytomegalovirus exposure and HLA in healthy donors. Libraries were prepared by immunoSEQ multiplex PCR; TCRdb keeps only in-frame clonotypes and omits some of them. The sample contains roughly 250,000 clones, about 86% of which appear only once. Sequencing was carried out using PBMCs. All receptors come from a woman in her twenties or thirties in good health and CMV-seropositive. The CDR3 runs from the conserved cysteine through the conserved F or W. The D gene is left open where the match is weak. Size values are once, few and many counts, or a class for expanded clones, and some rows have none.

>15|TRBV19|.|.|TRBJ1-1
CASSIQGIGAAEAFF
TGTGCCAGTAGTATACAGGGGATAGGCGCGGCTGAAGCTTTCTTT
>14|TRBV6-1|once|.|TRBJ1-5
CASMREHSNQSQHF
TGTGCCAGCATGAGAGAACATAGCAATCAGTCCCAGCATTTT
>12|TRBV18|.|TRBD1|TRBJ2-7
CASSKDRGEQYF
TGTGCCAGCTCCAAGGACAGGGGCGAGCAGTACTTC
>13|TRBV19|.|TRBD2|TRBJ2-3
CASSITGGGTQYF
TGTGCCAGTAGTATCACGGGGGGTGGTACGCAGTATTTT
>17|TRBV5-1|.|TRBD2|TRBJ2-1
CASSVGLAGGAYNEQFF
TGCGCCAGCAGCGTAGGACTAGCGGGAGGCGCCTACAATGAGCAGTTCTTC
>16|TRBV5-4|few|TRBD2|TRBJ2-3
CASSRGIGGGTDTQYF
TGTGCCAGCAGCCGTGGGATTGGGGGGGGCACAGATACGCAGTATTTT
>13|TRBV7-8|.|TRBD1|TRBJ2-7
CASSRDSLYEQYF
TGTGCCAGCAGCCGGGACAGTTTGTACGAGCAGTACTTC
>14|TRBV27|.|.|TRBJ1-2
CASSLRARPGGYTF
TGTGCCAGCAGTTTAAGGGCCAGACCAGGGGGCTACACCTTC
>12|TRBV25-1|once|.|TRBJ2-1
CASKGLYNEQFF
TGTGCCAGCAAGGGACTTTACAATGAGCAGTTCTTC
>12|TRBV6-5|.|.|TRBJ1-2
CASSLQGTGYTF
TGTGCCAGCAGCCTGCAGGGAACCGGCTACACCTTC
>14|TRBV28|once|.|TRBJ2-7
CASSLSSFVSEQYF
TGTGCCAGCAGTTTATCTAGTTTTGTCTCCGAGCAGTACTTC
>17|TRBV15|.|TRBD1|TRBJ2-2
CATSRDTPRTGFGELFF
TGTGCCACCAGCAGAGATACCCCCCGGACAGGGTTCGGGGAGCTGTTTTTT
>14|TRBV9|.|TRBD2|TRBJ2-4
CASSVGGGGNIQYF
TGTGCCAGCAGCGTCGGGGGGGGCGGGAACATTCAGTACTTC
>15|TRBV5-4|.|.|TRBJ2-1
CASSLDYTSYNEQFF
TGTGCCAGCAGCTTGGACTACACTTCCTACAATGAGCAGTTCTTC
>15|TRBV11-3|.|TRBD1|TRBJ2-7
CASSKPTGSSYEQYF
TGTGCCAGCAGCAAACCGACAGGGAGTTCCTACGAGCAGTACTTC
>14|TRBV7-9|.|.|TRBJ2-7
CASTSPPGAYEQYF
TGTGCCAGCACCTCCCCTCCCGGAGCCTACGAGCAGTACTTC
>16|TRBV4-1|.|TRBD1|TRBJ2-7
CASSQGPGQSSYEQYF
TGCGCCAGCAGCCAGGGCCCGGGACAGAGCTCCTACGAGCAGTACTTC
>13|TRBV19|.|TRBD1|TRBJ1-2
CASTTGPDYGYTF
TGTGCCAGTACGACAGGGCCTGACTATGGCTACACCTTC
>15|TRBV5-1|.|.|TRBJ2-1
CASSLISAGYNEQFF
TGCGCCAGCAGCTTGATTAGCGCAGGTTACAATGAGCAGTTCTTC
>14|TRBV5-1|.|.|TRBJ1-1
CASSRVTGNTEAFF
TGCGCCAGCAGCCGAGTGACAGGGAACACTGAAGCTTTCTTT
>14|TRBV19|.|TRBD2|TRBJ2-1
CASGAGGTYNEQFF
TGTGCCAGTGGGGCGGGAGGAACCTACAATGAGCAGTTCTTC
>14|TRBV28|.|.|TRBJ2-7
CASTLAGTSYEQYF
TGTGCCAGCACCCTTGCGGGGACCTCCTACGAGCAGTACTTC
>13|TRBV27|.|.|TRBJ2-1
CASLTPGRNEQFF
TGTGCCAGCCTTACGCCAGGGCGCAATGAGCAGTTCTTC
>13|TRBV27|.|TRBD2|TRBJ2-1
CASSLAGVVEQFF
TGTGCCAGCAGTTTAGCGGGAGTTGTTGAGCAGTTCTTC
>15|TRBV27|many|TRBD1|TRBJ2-7
CASTRTDRGLLEQYF
TGTGCCAGCACTCGCACGGACAGGGGTCTTCTCGAGCAGTACTTC
>16|TRBV7-6|.|.|TRBJ2-5
CASSLGWRDVGETQYF
TGTGCCAGCAGCTTAGGGTGGCGGGACGTGGGCGAGACCCAGTACTTC
>16|TRBV11-2|.|TRBD2|TRBJ2-7
CASSSMTSGNYYEQYF
TGTGCCAGCAGCTCCATGACTAGCGGGAATTACTACGAGCAGTACTTC
>15|TRBV7-2|.|.|TRBJ1-2
CASSLVGGPNYGYTF
TGTGCCAGCAGCTTAGTCGGGGGGCCTAACTATGGCTACACCTTC
>14|TRBV12-5|.|.|TRBJ1-1
CASGLAAGNTEAFF
TGTGCTAGTGGTCTAGCGGCAGGCAACACTGAAGCTTTCTTT
>13|TRBV6-5|.|.|TRBJ2-7
CASSYTGIYEQYF
TGTGCCAGCAGTTACACAGGCATCTACGAGCAGTACTTC
>15|TRBV19|.|.|TRBJ1-5
CASSIVTGRNQPQHF
TGTGCCAGTAGTATAGTGACAGGCCGCAATCAGCCCCAGCATTTT
>18|TRBV9|.|TRBD2|TRBJ2-5
CASSPGLAGDGPGETQYF
TGTGCCAGCAGCCCCGGACTAGCGGGAGATGGGCCTGGGGAGACCCAGTACTTC
>15|TRBV9|few|TRBD2|TRBJ2-1
CASRSGLAAYNEQFF
TGTGCCAGCCGGAGCGGACTAGCGGCCTACAATGAGCAGTTCTTC
>13|TRBV10-2|.|.|TRBJ2-7
CASSVVGAYEQYF
TGCGCCAGCAGTGTGGTAGGGGCCTACGAGCAGTACTTC
>14|TRBV28|few|TRBD1|TRBJ2-5
CATNRDSEGETQYF
TGTGCCACTAACCGGGACAGTGAGGGCGAGACCCAGTACTTC
>15|TRBV28|.|TRBD1|TRBJ2-5
CASSLLGQGEETQYF
TGTGCCAGCAGTTTATTGGGACAGGGGGAAGAGACCCAGTACTTC
>15|TRBV19|.|TRBD2|TRBJ2-4
CASSIGAGLGNIQYF
TGTGCCAGTAGTATAGGCGCGGGACTAGGTAACATTCAGTACTTC
>16|TRBV27|.|TRBD2|TRBJ2-7
CASSSGTSGISYEQYF
TGTGCCAGCAGTTCCGGGACTAGCGGGATCAGCTACGAGCAGTACTTC
>15|TRBV27|.|TRBD1|TRBJ2-2
CASSWDRGHTGELFF
TGTGCCAGCAGCTGGGACAGGGGGCACACCGGGGAGCTGTTTTTT
>14|TRBV11-3|.|.|TRBJ2-7
CASSLGPGSYEQYF
TGTGCCAGCAGCTTAGGGCCTGGCTCCTACGAGCAGTACTTC
>15|TRBV11-2|.|TRBD1|TRBJ2-7
CASSTSTGGKPEQYF
TGTGCCAGCAGCACCTCGACAGGGGGTAAGCCCGAGCAGTACTTC